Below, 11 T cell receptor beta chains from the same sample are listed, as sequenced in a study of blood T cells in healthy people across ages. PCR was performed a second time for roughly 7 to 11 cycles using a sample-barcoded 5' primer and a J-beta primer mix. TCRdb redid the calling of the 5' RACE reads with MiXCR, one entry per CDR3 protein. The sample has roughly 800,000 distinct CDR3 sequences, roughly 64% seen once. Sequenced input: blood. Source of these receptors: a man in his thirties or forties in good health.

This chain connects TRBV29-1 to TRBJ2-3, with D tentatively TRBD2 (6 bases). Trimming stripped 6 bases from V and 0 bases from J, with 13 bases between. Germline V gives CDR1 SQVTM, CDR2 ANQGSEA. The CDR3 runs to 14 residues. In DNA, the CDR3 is TGCAGCGTCCCGCGGGGTGGGAGCACAGATACGCAGTATTTT. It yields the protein CSVPRGGSTDTQYF.

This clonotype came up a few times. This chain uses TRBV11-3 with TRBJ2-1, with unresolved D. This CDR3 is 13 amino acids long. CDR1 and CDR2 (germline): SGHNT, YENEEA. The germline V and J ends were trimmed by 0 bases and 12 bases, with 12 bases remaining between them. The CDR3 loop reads CASSLDPLSLQFF. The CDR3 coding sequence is TGTGCCAGCAGCTTAGACCCCCTTAGTTTGCAGTTCTTC.

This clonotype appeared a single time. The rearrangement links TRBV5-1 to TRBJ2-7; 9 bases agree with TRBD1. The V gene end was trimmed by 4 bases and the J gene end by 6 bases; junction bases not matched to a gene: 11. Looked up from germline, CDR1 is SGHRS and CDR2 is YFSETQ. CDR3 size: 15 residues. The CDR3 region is CASSIRQGGSVEQYF. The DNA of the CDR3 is TGCGCCAGCAGCATCAGACAGGGGGGTTCCGTCGAGCAGTACTTC.

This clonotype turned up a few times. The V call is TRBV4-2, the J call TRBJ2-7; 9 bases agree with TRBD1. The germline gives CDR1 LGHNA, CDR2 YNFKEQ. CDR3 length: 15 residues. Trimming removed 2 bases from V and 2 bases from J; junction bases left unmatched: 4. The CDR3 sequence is CASSQRQGEAYEQYF. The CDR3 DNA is TGTGCCAGCAGCCAACGACAGGGGGAGGCCTACGAGCAGTACTTC.

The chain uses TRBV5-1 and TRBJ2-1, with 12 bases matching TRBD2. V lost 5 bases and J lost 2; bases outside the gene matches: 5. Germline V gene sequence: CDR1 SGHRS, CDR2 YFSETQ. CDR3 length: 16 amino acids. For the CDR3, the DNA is TGCGCCAGCAGTCCAACTAGCGGGGGGACCTACAATGAGCAGTTCTTC. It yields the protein CASSPTSGGTYNEQFF.

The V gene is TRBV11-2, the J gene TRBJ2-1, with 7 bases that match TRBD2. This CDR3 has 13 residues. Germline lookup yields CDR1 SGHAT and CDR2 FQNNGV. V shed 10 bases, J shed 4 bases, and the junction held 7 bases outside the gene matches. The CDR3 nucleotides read TGTGCCACCCTAGCGGCGGCTTACAATGAGCAGTTCTTC. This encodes CATLAAAYNEQFF. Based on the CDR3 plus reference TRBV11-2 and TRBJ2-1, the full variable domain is EAGVAQSPRYKIIEKRQSVAFWCNPISGHATLYWYQQILGQGPKLLIQFQNNGVVDDSQLPKDRFSAERLKGVDSTLKIQPAKLEDSAVYLCATLAAAYNEQFFGPGTRLTVL.

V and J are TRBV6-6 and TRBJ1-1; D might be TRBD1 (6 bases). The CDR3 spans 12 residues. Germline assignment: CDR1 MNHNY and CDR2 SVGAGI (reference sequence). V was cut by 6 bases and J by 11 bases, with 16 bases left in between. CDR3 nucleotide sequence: TGTGCCAGCAGCTCAGACACAGGGCTCGCTTTCTTT. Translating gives CASSSDTGLAFF.

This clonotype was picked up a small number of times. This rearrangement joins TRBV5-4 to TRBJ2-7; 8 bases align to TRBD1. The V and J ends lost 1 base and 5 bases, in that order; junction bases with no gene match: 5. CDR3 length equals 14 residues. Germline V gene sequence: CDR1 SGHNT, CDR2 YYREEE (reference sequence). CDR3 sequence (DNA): TGTGCCAGCAGCTTGAGGACAGGGAACCACGAGCAGTACTTC. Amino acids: CASSLRTGNHEQYF.

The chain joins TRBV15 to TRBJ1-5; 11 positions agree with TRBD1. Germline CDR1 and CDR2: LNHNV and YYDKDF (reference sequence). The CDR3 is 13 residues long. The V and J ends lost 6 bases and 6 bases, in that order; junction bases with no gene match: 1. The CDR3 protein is CATRGQGGQPQHF. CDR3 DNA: TGTGCCACCAGGGGACAGGGGGGTCAGCCCCAGCATTTT.

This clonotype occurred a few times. Written as DNA, the CDR3 is TGTGCCAGCAGCTTAGGACGGGGTGGGCACAATGAGCAGTTCTTC. As protein: CASSLGRGGHNEQFF. The V gene is TRBV7-2, the J gene TRBJ2-1; maybe TRBD2 (5 bases). Germline V gives CDR1 SGHTA, CDR2 FQGNSA. The ends were cut back, 1 base at V and 5 bases at J, with 12 bases in the middle. CDR3 length: 15 amino acids.

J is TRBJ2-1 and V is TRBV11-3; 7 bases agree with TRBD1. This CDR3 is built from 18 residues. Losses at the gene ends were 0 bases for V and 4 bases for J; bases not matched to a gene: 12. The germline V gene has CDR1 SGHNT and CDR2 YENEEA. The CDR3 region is CASSLDQGGSTAYNEQFF. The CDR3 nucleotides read TGTGCCAGCAGCTTAGATCAAGGGGGCTCGACCGCTTACAATGAGCAGTTCTTC.